This is a list of T cell receptor beta chains from one sample in a study of cytomegalovirus exposure and HLA in healthy donors. Clones were sequenced by immunoSEQ multiplex PCR, and TCRdb holds only the in-frame ones, with some missing. The sample records nearly 110,000 clones, more than 70% being singletons. Sequencing used PBMCs. These receptors were obtained from a man younger than 45 in good health and CMV-seronegative. Each CDR3 is given with its conserved first and last residue. Each record gives: clone size, V gene, CDR3 length, D gene, J gene, CDR3 protein, CDR3 DNA. The D gene is left open where the match is weak. Expanded clones are given a class, and other clones once, few, many or no size at all.

clone size: once; V gene: TRBV25-1; CDR3 length: 16; D gene: -; J gene: TRBJ2-1; CDR3 protein: CASSESLDGTYNEQFF; CDR3 DNA: TGTGCCAGCAGTGAATCCCTGGACGGGACCTACAATGAGCAGTTCTTC
clone size: -; V gene: TRBV19; CDR3 length: 12; D gene: -; J gene: TRBJ2-2; CDR3 protein: CASKQPAGELFF; CDR3 DNA: TGTGCCAGTAAACAGCCGGCCGGGGAGCTGTTTTTT
clone size: -; V gene: TRBV7-6; CDR3 length: 16; D gene: TRBD1; J gene: TRBJ2-5; CDR3 protein: CASSSTGVRTGETQYF; CDR3 DNA: TGTGCCAGCAGCTCCACAGGGGTGAGGACAGGGGAGACCCAGTACTTC
clone size: -; V gene: TRBV4-2; CDR3 length: 14; D gene: -; J gene: TRBJ1-2; CDR3 protein: CASSQGHRAYGYTF; CDR3 DNA: TGTGCCAGCAGCCAAGGGCACAGGGCATATGGCTACACCTTC
clone size: -; V gene: TRBV6-4; CDR3 length: 13; D gene: -; J gene: TRBJ1-2; CDR3 protein: CASSAGNNYGYTF; CDR3 DNA: TGTGCCAGCAGTGCTGGCAATAACTATGGCTACACCTTC
clone size: few; V gene: TRBV5-6; CDR3 length: 16; D gene: TRBD1; J gene: TRBJ1-4; CDR3 protein: CASSQTRTGRGEKLFF; CDR3 DNA: TGTGCCAGCAGCCAAACTCGGACAGGGAGGGGAGAAAAACTGTTTTTT
clone size: -; V gene: TRBV6-1; CDR3 length: 14; D gene: -; J gene: TRBJ2-7; CDR3 protein: CASSESGVSYEQYF; CDR3 DNA: TGTGCCAGCAGTGAATCGGGGGTTTCTTACGAGCAGTACTTC
clone size: -; V gene: TRBV7-3; CDR3 length: 14; D gene: -; J gene: TRBJ2-5; CDR3 protein: CASSFGGVQETQYF; CDR3 DNA: TGTGCCAGCAGCTTCGGAGGGGTACAGGAGACCCAGTACTTC
clone size: once; V gene: TRBV30; CDR3 length: 13; D gene: TRBD1; J gene: TRBJ1-1; CDR3 protein: CAGERQGATEAFF; CDR3 DNA: TGTGCCGGAGAAAGACAGGGGGCGACTGAAGCTTTCTTT
clone size: -; V gene: TRBV4-2; CDR3 length: 15; D gene: -; J gene: TRBJ1-2; CDR3 protein: CASSQAEDSHNGYTF; CDR3 DNA: TGTGCCAGCAGCCAAGCAGAGGACAGCCACAACGGCTACACCTTC
clone size: once; V gene: TRBV4-1; CDR3 length: 14; D gene: -; J gene: TRBJ2-7; CDR3 protein: CASSQEWGLYEQYF; CDR3 DNA: TGCGCCAGCAGCCAAGAATGGGGCTTGTACGAGCAGTACTTC
clone size: -; V gene: TRBV19; CDR3 length: 16; D gene: TRBD1; J gene: TRBJ2-5; CDR3 protein: CASSKSGGEPQETQYF; CDR3 DNA: TGTGCCAGTAGTAAGTCAGGGGGCGAGCCCCAAGAGACCCAGTACTTC
clone size: -; V gene: TRBV30; CDR3 length: 13; D gene: -; J gene: TRBJ1-2; CDR3 protein: CAWMEHRDYGYTF; CDR3 DNA: TGTGCCTGGATGGAGCATCGGGACTATGGCTACACCTTC
clone size: -; V gene: TRBV5-1; CDR3 length: 18; D gene: TRBD2; J gene: TRBJ2-1; CDR3 protein: CASSSGTSGRRLANEQFF; CDR3 DNA: TGCGCCAGCAGCTCGGGGACTAGCGGGAGAAGGTTGGCCAATGAGCAGTTCTTC
clone size: few; V gene: TRBV7-9; CDR3 length: 14; D gene: TRBD2; J gene: TRBJ2-7; CDR3 protein: CASSLTSGVYEQYF; CDR3 DNA: TGTGCCAGCAGCTTAACTAGCGGGGTCTACGAGCAGTACTTC
clone size: -; V gene: TRBV7-9; CDR3 length: 12; D gene: -; J gene: TRBJ1-1; CDR3 protein: CASSLVRGEAFF; CDR3 DNA: TGTGCCAGCAGCTTAGTAAGAGGGGAAGCTTTCTTT
clone size: -; V gene: TRBV30; CDR3 length: 12; D gene: TRBD2; J gene: TRBJ2-7; CDR3 protein: CAWTSGSHEQYF; CDR3 DNA: TGTGCCTGGACTAGCGGGAGCCACGAGCAGTACTTC
clone size: -; V gene: TRBV6-5; CDR3 length: 12; D gene: -; J gene: TRBJ2-7; CDR3 protein: CASPDCTYEQYF; CDR3 DNA: TGTGCCAGCCCCGACTGTACCTACGAGCAGTACTTC
clone size: -; V gene: TRBV7-9; CDR3 length: 17; D gene: TRBD1; J gene: TRBJ1-3; CDR3 protein: CASSLSGQPISGNTIYF; CDR3 DNA: TGTGCCAGCAGCTTATCGGGACAGCCTATCTCTGGAAACACCATATATTTT
clone size: -; V gene: TRBV14; CDR3 length: 20; D gene: -; J gene: TRBJ2-6; CDR3 protein: CASSQGREQGFYSGANVLTF; CDR3 DNA: TGTGCCAGCAGCCAAGGAAGGGAACAGGGTTTTTACTCTGGGGCCAACGTCCTGACTTTC
clone size: once; V gene: TRBV27; CDR3 length: 14; D gene: -; J gene: TRBJ1-2; CDR3 protein: CASSSFGENYGYTF; CDR3 DNA: TGTGCCAGCAGTTCCTTCGGGGAAAACTATGGCTACACCTTC
clone size: -; V gene: TRBV27; CDR3 length: 14; D gene: -; J gene: TRBJ2-7; CDR3 protein: CASSLTGSRYEQYF; CDR3 DNA: TGTGCCAGCAGTTTAACCGGGTCGCGCTACGAGCAGTACTTC
clone size: -; V gene: TRBV4-2; CDR3 length: 16; D gene: TRBD2; J gene: TRBJ2-1; CDR3 protein: CASSQVSSGAYNEQFF; CDR3 DNA: TGTGCCAGCAGCCAAGTTTCTAGCGGAGCTTACAATGAGCAGTTCTTC
clone size: -; V gene: TRBV6-5; CDR3 length: 15; D gene: -; J gene: TRBJ1-1; CDR3 protein: CASSLTEGTDTEAFF; CDR3 DNA: TGTGCCAGCAGCTTAACTGAGGGAACGGACACTGAAGCTTTCTTT
clone size: -; V gene: TRBV19; CDR3 length: 16; D gene: TRBD2; J gene: TRBJ2-3; CDR3 protein: CASSAASGVGTDTQYF; CDR3 DNA: TGTGCCAGTAGTGCCGCTAGCGGGGTTGGTACAGATACGCAGTATTTT
clone size: -; V gene: TRBV29-1; CDR3 length: 12; D gene: -; J gene: TRBJ2-7; CDR3 protein: CSVVTSSYEQYF; CDR3 DNA: TGCAGCGTTGTGACAAGCTCCTACGAGCAGTACTTC
clone size: few; V gene: TRBV29-1; CDR3 length: 14; D gene: -; J gene: TRBJ2-3; CDR3 protein: CSVGPGLGTDTQYF; CDR3 DNA: TGCAGCGTTGGCCCAGGGTTGGGCACAGATACGCAGTATTTT
clone size: -; V gene: TRBV28; CDR3 length: 13; D gene: -; J gene: TRBJ1-3; CDR3 protein: CASSLLQGNTIYF; CDR3 DNA: TGTGCCAGCAGTTTGTTACAAGGAAACACCATATATTTT
clone size: -; V gene: TRBV15; CDR3 length: 15; D gene: TRBD2; J gene: TRBJ2-1; CDR3 protein: CATSRDGGSYNEQFF; CDR3 DNA: TGTGCCACCAGCAGAGACGGGGGGTCCTACAATGAGCAGTTCTTC
clone size: -; V gene: TRBV30; CDR3 length: 12; D gene: TRBD1; J gene: TRBJ1-2; CDR3 protein: CAWTGGDYGYTF; CDR3 DNA: TGTGCCTGGACAGGGGGTGACTATGGCTACACCTTC
clone size: -; V gene: TRBV5-1; CDR3 length: 14; D gene: TRBD1; J gene: TRBJ1-2; CDR3 protein: CASSSPGQGAGYTF; CDR3 DNA: TGCGCCAGCAGCTCACCGGGACAGGGGGCGGGCTACACCTTC
clone size: -; V gene: TRBV5-4; CDR3 length: 17; D gene: TRBD2; J gene: TRBJ2-3; CDR3 protein: CASSLGLAGRGTDTQYF; CDR3 DNA: TGTGCCAGCAGCTTGGGACTAGCGGGACGGGGCACAGATACGCAGTATTTT
clone size: -; V gene: TRBV7-8; CDR3 length: 16; D gene: TRBD2; J gene: TRBJ2-1; CDR3 protein: CASSSGSSGTYNEQFF; CDR3 DNA: TGTGCCAGCAGCTCCGGTAGTAGCGGGACCTACAATGAGCAGTTCTTC
clone size: -; V gene: TRBV10-3; CDR3 length: 16; D gene: TRBD2; J gene: TRBJ2-3; CDR3 protein: CAISAGLAGDADTQYF; CDR3 DNA: TGTGCCATCAGTGCAGGACTAGCGGGAGACGCAGATACGCAGTATTTT
clone size: -; V gene: TRBV5-4; CDR3 length: 17; D gene: -; J gene: TRBJ2-2; CDR3 protein: CASSPSRIGAGTGELFF; CDR3 DNA: TGTGCCAGCAGCCCGTCTAGAATAGGGGCGGGGACCGGGGAGCTGTTTTTT
clone size: few; V gene: TRBV5-6; CDR3 length: 15; D gene: -; J gene: TRBJ1-3; CDR3 protein: CASSSLTGSGNTIYF; CDR3 DNA: TGTGCCAGCAGCTCTCTGACAGGCTCTGGAAACACCATATATTTT
clone size: -; V gene: TRBV18; CDR3 length: 14; D gene: -; J gene: TRBJ1-4; CDR3 protein: CASSPPGGSEKLFF; CDR3 DNA: TGTGCCAGCTCACCACCGGGAGGGAGCGAAAAACTGTTTTTT
clone size: -; V gene: TRBV6-5; CDR3 length: 16; D gene: -; J gene: TRBJ2-7; CDR3 protein: CASSYGARGGTYEQYF; CDR3 DNA: TGTGCCAGCAGTTACGGGGCCAGGGGTGGGACCTACGAGCAGTACTTC
clone size: few; V gene: TRBV5-6; CDR3 length: 14; D gene: -; J gene: TRBJ2-1; CDR3 protein: CASSPTDRYNEQFF; CDR3 DNA: TGTGCCAGCAGCCCCACCGACAGATACAATGAGCAGTTCTTC
clone size: -; V gene: TRBV2; CDR3 length: 12; D gene: -; J gene: TRBJ2-7; CDR3 protein: CASSLAIREQYF; CDR3 DNA: TGTGCCAGCAGCCTAGCGATTAGGGAGCAGTACTTC
clone size: -; V gene: TRBV19; CDR3 length: 15; D gene: TRBD2; J gene: TRBJ2-7; CDR3 protein: CASSPGSGGIYEQYF; CDR3 DNA: TGTGCCAGTAGTCCCGGGTCGGGGGGTATATACGAGCAGTACTTC
clone size: -; V gene: TRBV7-9; CDR3 length: 17; D gene: -; J gene: TRBJ2-7; CDR3 protein: CASSSYPTQGFSYEQYF; CDR3 DNA: TGTGCCAGCAGCTCTTACCCAACCCAGGGGTTCTCCTACGAGCAGTACTTC
clone size: -; V gene: TRBV4-1; CDR3 length: 15; D gene: TRBD1; J gene: TRBJ2-7; CDR3 protein: CASSQATGEAYEQYF; CDR3 DNA: TGCGCCAGCAGCCAGGCGACAGGGGAGGCCTACGAGCAGTACTTC
clone size: -; V gene: TRBV11-3; CDR3 length: 15; D gene: TRBD1; J gene: TRBJ2-1; CDR3 protein: CASSSPGTGYNEQFF; CDR3 DNA: TGTGCCAGCAGCTCTCCCGGGACAGGGTACAATGAGCAGTTCTTC
clone size: -; V gene: TRBV5-1; CDR3 length: 16; D gene: TRBD1; J gene: TRBJ1-4; CDR3 protein: CASSFGQGFLNEKLFF; CDR3 DNA: TGCGCCAGCAGCTTCGGACAGGGATTTCTTAATGAAAAACTGTTTTTT
clone size: once; V gene: TRBV5-1; CDR3 length: 16; D gene: TRBD2; J gene: TRBJ2-1; CDR3 protein: CASSLAAGERRNEQFF; CDR3 DNA: TGCGCCAGCAGCTTGGCTGCGGGAGAAAGGAGGAATGAGCAGTTCTTC
clone size: few; V gene: TRBV5-1; CDR3 length: 16; D gene: TRBD1; J gene: TRBJ1-2; CDR3 protein: CASSLTTSGTGYGYTF; CDR3 DNA: TGCGCCAGCAGCTTAACTACTTCCGGGACAGGTTATGGCTACACCTTC
clone size: -; V gene: TRBV19; CDR3 length: 19; D gene: -; J gene: TRBJ2-6; CDR3 protein: CASIGIKGPALSGANVLTF; CDR3 DNA: TGTGCCAGTATAGGAATAAAGGGGCCAGCCCTCTCTGGGGCCAACGTCCTGACTTTC
clone size: -; V gene: TRBV25-1; CDR3 length: 11; D gene: TRBD1; J gene: TRBJ2-1; CDR3 protein: CATQGVNEQFF; CDR3 DNA: TGTGCCACCCAGGGGGTCAATGAGCAGTTCTTC
clone size: -; V gene: TRBV2; CDR3 length: 17; D gene: TRBD1; J gene: TRBJ2-3; CDR3 protein: CASSEGATGFRPDTQYF; CDR3 DNA: TGTGCCAGCAGCGAGGGGGCGACAGGGTTTCGTCCAGATACGCAGTATTTT
clone size: -; V gene: TRBV15; CDR3 length: 15; D gene: -; J gene: TRBJ1-5; CDR3 protein: CATSRALLSNQPQHF; CDR3 DNA: TGTGCCACCAGCAGAGCTCTACTGAGCAATCAGCCCCAGCATTTT
clone size: -; V gene: TRBV4-2; CDR3 length: 16; D gene: TRBD2; J gene: TRBJ2-1; CDR3 protein: CASSRRLGAGDNEQFF; CDR3 DNA: TGTGCCAGCAGCCGCCGACTCGGCGCGGGGGACAATGAGCAGTTCTTC
clone size: few; V gene: TRBV18; CDR3 length: 14; D gene: TRBD1; J gene: TRBJ1-5; CDR3 protein: CASSEDRGNTPQHF; CDR3 DNA: TGTGCCAGCTCAGAGGACAGGGGGAATACGCCCCAGCATTTT
clone size: -; V gene: TRBV4-1; CDR3 length: 17; D gene: -; J gene: TRBJ1-4; CDR3 protein: CASSQLGRGIENEKLFF; CDR3 DNA: TGCGCCAGCAGCCAACTAGGGCGGGGGATAGAAAATGAAAAACTGTTTTTT
clone size: -; V gene: TRBV4-1; CDR3 length: 15; D gene: TRBD2; J gene: TRBJ2-5; CDR3 protein: CASSQVPSGQETQYF; CDR3 DNA: TGCGCCAGCAGCCAAGTTCCTAGCGGGCAAGAGACCCAGTACTTC